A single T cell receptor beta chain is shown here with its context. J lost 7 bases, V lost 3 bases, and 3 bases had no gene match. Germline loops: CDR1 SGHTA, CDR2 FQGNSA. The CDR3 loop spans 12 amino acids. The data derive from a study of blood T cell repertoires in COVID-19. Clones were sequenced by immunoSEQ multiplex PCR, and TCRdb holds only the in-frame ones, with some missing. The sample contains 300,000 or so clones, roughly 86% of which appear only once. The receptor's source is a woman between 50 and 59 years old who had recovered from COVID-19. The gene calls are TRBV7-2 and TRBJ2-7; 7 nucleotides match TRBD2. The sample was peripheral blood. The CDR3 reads CASSFREGEQYF. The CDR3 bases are TGTGCCAGCAGCTTTAGGGAGGGAGAGCAGTACTTC. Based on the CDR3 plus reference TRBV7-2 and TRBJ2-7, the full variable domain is GAGVSQSPSNKVTEKGKDVELRCDPISGHTALYWYRQSLGQGLEFLIYFQGNSAPDKSGLPSDRFSAERTGGSVSTLTIQRTQQEDSAVYLCASSFREGEQYFGPGTRLTVT.